The rows below give T cell receptor beta chains drawn from one sample of a study of cytomegalovirus exposure and HLA in healthy donors. Sequencing was performed with immunoSEQ multiplex PCR; in TCRdb, only in-frame clones are kept and a portion is missing. The data show 90,000 to 150,000 clones, 86% seen once. Material for sequencing was PBMCs. The receptor set was obtained from a young man in good health and CMV-seronegative. The CDR3 runs from the conserved cysteine through the conserved F or W. D genes are given only for firm matches. The size of a clone is reported for some rows only, either as once, few or many, or as a class for expanded clones.

D gene: .; clone size: .; V gene: TRBV19; J gene: TRBJ1-2; CDR3 protein: CASSIWRGATSGGYTF; CDR3 DNA: TGTGCCAGTAGTATATGGAGGGGCGCCACCTCGGGAGGCTACACCTTC
D gene: TRBD1; clone size: .; V gene: TRBV5-1; J gene: TRBJ2-1; CDR3 protein: CASTWGQGAYNEQFF; CDR3 DNA: TGCGCCAGCACCTGGGGCCAGGGGGCCTACAATGAGCAGTTCTTC
D gene: TRBD2; clone size: .; V gene: TRBV7-2; J gene: TRBJ2-7; CDR3 protein: CASSLGVSGRAGEQYF; CDR3 DNA: TGTGCCAGCAGCTTAGGGGTTAGCGGGAGGGCGGGTGAGCAGTACTTC
D gene: .; clone size: .; V gene: TRBV30; J gene: TRBJ2-1; CDR3 protein: CAWSGREHPFF; CDR3 DNA: TGTGCCTGGAGTGGAAGAGAGCACCCGTTCTTC
D gene: .; clone size: .; V gene: TRBV30; J gene: TRBJ1-5; CDR3 protein: CAWSVRGGGYQPQHF; CDR3 DNA: TGTGCCTGGAGTGTACGGGGGGGCGGATATCAGCCCCAGCATTTT
D gene: .; clone size: .; V gene: TRBV6-1; J gene: TRBJ2-5; CDR3 protein: CASRFSQAGQETQYF; CDR3 DNA: TGTGCCAGCAGATTTTCCCAAGCGGGCCAAGAGACCCAGTACTTC
D gene: .; clone size: .; V gene: TRBV30; J gene: TRBJ1-2; CDR3 protein: CAWKFGGNYGYTF; CDR3 DNA: TGTGCCTGGAAATTCGGGGGGAACTATGGCTACACCTTC
D gene: TRBD2; clone size: .; V gene: TRBV10-3; J gene: TRBJ2-7; CDR3 protein: CAISEIGEGEQYF; CDR3 DNA: TGTGCCATCAGTGAGATAGGGGAGGGCGAGCAGTACTTC
D gene: TRBD1; clone size: .; V gene: TRBV7-6; J gene: TRBJ2-5; CDR3 protein: CASSLVVGTGIGETQYF; CDR3 DNA: TGTGCCAGCAGCTTAGTGGTAGGGACAGGGATTGGGGAGACCCAGTACTTC
D gene: TRBD1; clone size: .; V gene: TRBV7-9; J gene: TRBJ1-1; CDR3 protein: CASSFQGENTEAFF; CDR3 DNA: TGTGCCAGCAGCTTCCAGGGGGAGAACACTGAAGCTTTCTTT
D gene: TRBD1; clone size: .; V gene: TRBV7-9; J gene: TRBJ1-1; CDR3 protein: CASSHPGQGNTEAFF; CDR3 DNA: TGTGCCAGCAGTCATCCGGGACAGGGGAACACTGAAGCTTTCTTT
D gene: .; clone size: once; V gene: TRBV15; J gene: TRBJ2-3; CDR3 protein: CATSGRGGLTDTQYF; CDR3 DNA: TGTGCCACCAGCGGTCGCGGGGGCCTCACAGATACGCAGTATTTT
D gene: TRBD2; clone size: once; V gene: TRBV7-9; J gene: TRBJ2-7; CDR3 protein: CASSPIAGFYEQYF; CDR3 DNA: TGTGCCAGCAGCCCAATAGCGGGATTCTACGAGCAGTACTTC
D gene: TRBD1; clone size: .; V gene: TRBV6-6; J gene: TRBJ2-7; CDR3 protein: CASSYSIQGAYEQYF; CDR3 DNA: TGTGCCAGCAGTTACTCGATCCAGGGGGCGTACGAGCAGTACTTC
D gene: TRBD2; clone size: .; V gene: TRBV6-5; J gene: TRBJ2-7; CDR3 protein: CASSLAGGLSYEQYF; CDR3 DNA: TGTGCCAGCAGCCTAGCGGGAGGCCTTTCCTACGAGCAGTACTTC
D gene: TRBD2; clone size: .; V gene: TRBV5-1; J gene: TRBJ2-3; CDR3 protein: CASSDGGAGSTDTQYF; CDR3 DNA: TGCGCCAGCAGCGACGGGGGGGCTGGAAGCACAGATACGCAGTATTTT
D gene: .; clone size: .; V gene: TRBV30; J gene: TRBJ1-4; CDR3 protein: CAWRLGEKLFF; CDR3 DNA: TGTGCCTGGAGACTCGGGGAAAAACTGTTTTTT
D gene: .; clone size: .; V gene: TRBV9; J gene: TRBJ1-1; CDR3 protein: CASSVAPGANTEAFF; CDR3 DNA: TGTGCCAGCAGCGTAGCCCCAGGGGCGAACACTGAAGCTTTCTTT
D gene: TRBD1; clone size: .; V gene: TRBV14; J gene: TRBJ1-3; CDR3 protein: CASSQGTGGNTIYF; CDR3 DNA: TGTGCCAGCAGCCAAGGGACAGGGGGCAACACCATATATTTT
D gene: .; clone size: .; V gene: TRBV30; J gene: TRBJ1-2; CDR3 protein: CAWSATGNGYTF; CDR3 DNA: TGTGCCTGGAGCGCAACAGGGAATGGCTACACCTTC
D gene: .; clone size: .; V gene: TRBV6-6; J gene: TRBJ1-2; CDR3 protein: CASSYLPAAANYGYTF; CDR3 DNA: TGTGCCAGCAGTTACCTCCCCGCCGCCGCGAACTATGGCTACACCTTC
D gene: TRBD1; clone size: .; V gene: TRBV6-5; J gene: TRBJ1-1; CDR3 protein: CASSTTGGLVTEAFF; CDR3 DNA: TGTGCCAGCAGTACAACAGGGGGCCTGGTCACTGAAGCTTTCTTT
D gene: TRBD2; clone size: .; V gene: TRBV2; J gene: TRBJ2-4; CDR3 protein: CATGREAKNIQYF; CDR3 DNA: TGTGCCACAGGGAGGGAGGCCAAAAACATTCAGTACTTC
D gene: .; clone size: .; V gene: TRBV11-2; J gene: TRBJ2-5; CDR3 protein: CASSLFSGQETQYF; CDR3 DNA: TGTGCCAGCAGCTTATTCTCGGGGCAAGAGACCCAGTACTTC
D gene: .; clone size: .; V gene: TRBV5-4; J gene: TRBJ2-3; CDR3 protein: CASSPGPSMTDTQYF; CDR3 DNA: TGTGCCAGCAGCCCGGGTCCTAGCATGACAGATACGCAGTATTTT
D gene: TRBD2; clone size: once; V gene: TRBV5-5; J gene: TRBJ2-7; CDR3 protein: CASSIEVGTSGRYEQYF; CDR3 DNA: TGTGCCAGCAGCATAGAGGTTGGGACTAGCGGGAGATACGAGCAGTACTTC
D gene: .; clone size: .; V gene: TRBV18; J gene: TRBJ1-1; CDR3 protein: CASSPGIGAVTEAFF; CDR3 DNA: TGTGCCAGCTCACCGGGCATAGGGGCCGTCACTGAAGCTTTCTTT
D gene: .; clone size: .; V gene: TRBV19; J gene: TRBJ2-3; CDR3 protein: CASTAGSGLNTDTQYF; CDR3 DNA: TGTGCCAGTACCGCGGGGAGTGGTCTGAACACAGATACGCAGTATTTT
D gene: TRBD1; clone size: .; V gene: TRBV7-9; J gene: TRBJ2-7; CDR3 protein: CASSLLRDRGSEQYF; CDR3 DNA: TGTGCCAGCAGCTTACTCCGGGACAGGGGTTCCGAGCAGTACTTC
D gene: TRBD2; clone size: .; V gene: TRBV7-2; J gene: TRBJ2-7; CDR3 protein: CASSPRGAGPLYEQYF; CDR3 DNA: TGTGCCAGCAGCCCGCGGGGGGCGGGGCCCCTCTACGAGCAGTACTTC
D gene: .; clone size: .; V gene: TRBV7-2; J gene: TRBJ2-5; CDR3 protein: CASRKSGGSETQYF; CDR3 DNA: TGTGCCAGCAGGAAGTCCGGGGGAAGCGAGACCCAGTACTTC
D gene: .; clone size: .; V gene: TRBV6-5; J gene: TRBJ2-6; CDR3 protein: CASSSPGGGGDVLTF; CDR3 DNA: TGTGCCAGCAGTTCCCCCGGGGGTGGAGGGGACGTCCTGACTTTC
D gene: TRBD2; clone size: .; V gene: TRBV19; J gene: TRBJ2-2; CDR3 protein: CASSPRASGSSAGELFF; CDR3 DNA: TGTGCCAGTAGTCCCCGAGCTAGCGGGAGCTCAGCCGGGGAGCTGTTTTTT
D gene: .; clone size: .; V gene: TRBV5-1; J gene: TRBJ1-1; CDR3 protein: CASSPDSGGMNTEAFF; CDR3 DNA: TGCGCCAGCAGCCCAGACTCGGGGGGCATGAACACTGAAGCTTTCTTT
D gene: TRBD1; clone size: .; V gene: TRBV7-8; J gene: TRBJ1-1; CDR3 protein: CASSRQRQGYAAFF; CDR3 DNA: TGTGCCAGCAGCCGCCAGCGACAGGGTTATGCAGCTTTCTTT
D gene: TRBD1; clone size: .; V gene: TRBV2; J gene: TRBJ2-5; CDR3 protein: CASSGTGGVRETQYF; CDR3 DNA: TGTGCCAGCAGTGGGACAGGGGGGGTTCGAGAGACCCAGTACTTC
D gene: .; clone size: once; V gene: TRBV30; J gene: TRBJ1-2; CDR3 protein: CAWSAGTKGYGYTF; CDR3 DNA: TGTGCCTGGAGTGCAGGGACAAAAGGGTATGGCTACACCTTC
D gene: .; clone size: .; V gene: TRBV7-8; J gene: TRBJ2-7; CDR3 protein: CASSLGRGYEQYF; CDR3 DNA: TGTGCCAGCAGCTTAGGGAGGGGATACGAGCAGTACTTC
D gene: TRBD2; clone size: once; V gene: TRBV6-1; J gene: TRBJ2-3; CDR3 protein: CASSEALAGYSTDTQYF; CDR3 DNA: TGTGCCAGCAGTGAGGCGCTAGCGGGCTATAGCACAGATACGCAGTATTTT
D gene: TRBD1; clone size: .; V gene: TRBV7-2; J gene: TRBJ2-7; CDR3 protein: CASSLTRDRAYEQYF; CDR3 DNA: TGTGCCAGCAGCTTAACCCGGGACAGGGCCTACGAGCAGTACTTC
D gene: .; clone size: .; V gene: TRBV6-5; J gene: TRBJ2-5; CDR3 protein: CASSYSRSQETQYF; CDR3 DNA: TGTGCCAGCAGTTACTCGAGAAGCCAAGAGACCCAGTACTTC
D gene: TRBD1; clone size: .; V gene: TRBV5-1; J gene: TRBJ2-2; CDR3 protein: CASSQGQRNTGELFF; CDR3 DNA: TGCGCCAGCAGCCAGGGACAGCGGAACACCGGGGAGCTGTTTTTT
D gene: .; clone size: .; V gene: TRBV6-4; J gene: TRBJ2-7; CDR3 protein: CASSDPASSYEQYF; CDR3 DNA: TGTGCCAGCAGTGACCCCGCGAGCTCCTACGAGCAGTACTTC
D gene: TRBD1; clone size: .; V gene: TRBV7-9; J gene: TRBJ2-1; CDR3 protein: CASSPGTAFYNEQFF; CDR3 DNA: TGTGCCAGCAGCCCGGGGACAGCTTTTTACAATGAGCAGTTCTTC
D gene: TRBD2; clone size: .; V gene: TRBV11-2; J gene: TRBJ2-1; CDR3 protein: CASSRLGVALAGKSNEQFF; CDR3 DNA: TGTGCCAGCAGCAGGTTAGGGGTTGCACTAGCGGGGAAATCCAATGAGCAGTTCTTC
D gene: .; clone size: once; V gene: TRBV5-1; J gene: TRBJ2-1; CDR3 protein: CASSLGAVTVNEQFF; CDR3 DNA: TGCGCCAGCAGCTTGGGGGCCGTAACGGTCAATGAGCAGTTCTTC
D gene: TRBD1; clone size: .; V gene: TRBV7-8; J gene: TRBJ2-1; CDR3 protein: CASSGGQGAIYEQFF; CDR3 DNA: TGTGCCAGCAGCGGGGGCCAGGGGGCTATCTATGAGCAGTTCTTC
D gene: TRBD1; clone size: .; V gene: TRBV7-9; J gene: TRBJ1-2; CDR3 protein: CASSLAGQGNYGYTF; CDR3 DNA: TGTGCCAGCAGCTTAGCGGGACAGGGAAACTATGGCTACACCTTC
D gene: .; clone size: few; V gene: TRBV5-6; J gene: TRBJ1-1; CDR3 protein: CASSPPGNTEAFF; CDR3 DNA: TGTGCCAGCAGCCCCCCGGGGAACACTGAAGCTTTCTTT
D gene: TRBD1; clone size: .; V gene: TRBV5-4; J gene: TRBJ2-7; CDR3 protein: CASSSQGRPYEQYF; CDR3 DNA: TGTGCCAGCAGCTCACAGGGGCGGCCCTACGAGCAGTACTTC
D gene: .; clone size: .; V gene: TRBV6-4; J gene: TRBJ1-1; CDR3 protein: CASSDRGGRTEAFF; CDR3 DNA: TGTGCCAGCAGTGACAGGGGGGGGAGGACTGAAGCTTTCTTT
D gene: .; clone size: .; V gene: TRBV5-1; J gene: TRBJ2-5; CDR3 protein: CASNWSPGETQYF; CDR3 DNA: TGCGCCAGCAATTGGAGCCCCGGGGAGACCCAGTACTTC
D gene: .; clone size: .; V gene: TRBV27; J gene: TRBJ2-2; CDR3 protein: CASSQGFRELFF; CDR3 DNA: TGTGCCAGCAGCCAGGGTTTCAGGGAGCTGTTTTTT
D gene: .; clone size: .; V gene: TRBV19; J gene: TRBJ1-1; CDR3 protein: CASSIVGVLTEAFF; CDR3 DNA: TGTGCCAGTAGTATTGTAGGGGTTCTCACTGAAGCTTTCTTT
D gene: .; clone size: once; V gene: TRBV30; J gene: TRBJ1-3; CDR3 protein: CAWSVFGISGNTIYF; CDR3 DNA: TGTGCCTGGAGTGTATTCGGGATCTCTGGAAACACCATATATTTT
D gene: .; clone size: once; V gene: TRBV9; J gene: TRBJ1-2; CDR3 protein: CASSPRDF; CDR3 DNA: TGTGCCAGCAGCCCCAGGGACTTC
D gene: TRBD2; clone size: .; V gene: TRBV27; J gene: TRBJ2-1; CDR3 protein: CASSPLSSGRYNEQFF; CDR3 DNA: TGTGCCAGCAGTCCCCTTTCTAGCGGGAGGTACAATGAGCAGTTCTTC